This T cell receptor beta chain was identified in a study of cytomegalovirus exposure and HLA in healthy donors. PCR was performed using 60 Vbeta and 13 Jbeta primers. The table came from immunoSEQ multiplex PCR; TCRdb's copy has only in-frame clones and leaves some out. The sample records approximately 190,000 clones, around four fifths being singletons. Germline-derived CDR1 and CDR2 are LNHDA and SQIVND (reference sequence). The CDR3 has 15 amino acids. The ends were cut back, 7 bases at V and 5 bases at J, with 15 bases in the middle. The specimen was PBMCs. This TCR was recovered from a woman aged 45-65 years in good health and CMV-seropositive. The chain couples TRBV19 to TRBJ1-6; a weak D match, TRBD1 (6 bases). The CDR3 DNA is TGTGCCAGTATGAGGGGGACGGAACATAATTCACCCCTCCACTTT. Residues: CASMRGTEHNSPLHF.